This is a list of T cell receptor beta chains from one sample in a study of T cells after posttransplantation cyclophosphamide. Generated by immunoSEQ multiplex PCR, the TCRdb table keeps only in-frame clones and is missing some. The sample lists about 720 clones; about four fifths were seen once. Sequencing input: gut tissue. The receptors here all came from a man in his forties or fifties. Both conserved end residues are part of each CDR3. A D gene is named only where the DNA matches it firmly. A row's size may be missing; if present it is once, few, many or a size class.

D gene,V gene,J gene,clone size,CDR3 protein,CDR3 DNA
TRBD1,TRBV18,TRBJ1-6,NA,CASSPDRDYNSPLHF,TGTGCCAGCTCACCGGACAGGGACTATAATTCACCCCTCCACTTT
NA,TRBV14,TRBJ2-5,NA,CASSQRLQEIQYF,TGTGCCAGCAGCCAGCGCCTACAGGAGATCCAGTACTTC
TRBD2,TRBV5-1,TRBJ2-1,NA,CASSVLAGDNEQFF,TGCGCCAGCAGCGTTCTCGCGGGGGACAATGAGCAGTTCTTC
NA,TRBV29-1,TRBJ2-7,NA,CSVLQAGSYEQYF,TGCAGCGTGCTTCAAGCGGGTTCCTACGAGCAGTACTTC
TRBD1,TRBV19,TRBJ1-1,NA,CASSGQGMRAFF,TGTGCCAGTAGTGGACAGGGGATGAGGGCTTTCTTT
NA,TRBV7-2,TRBJ1-1,NA,CASSPGVGLNTEAFF,TGTGCCAGCAGCCCCGGGGTCGGTCTGAACACTGAAGCTTTCTTT
TRBD2,TRBV7-2,TRBJ2-7,NA,CASSLARLAGYSYEQYF,TGTGCCAGCAGCTTAGCTCGGCTAGCGGGATACTCCTACGAGCAGTACTTC
TRBD1,TRBV18,TRBJ1-4,NA,CASSPTQGVHNEKLFF,TGTGCCAGCTCACCCACACAGGGGGTTCATAATGAAAAACTGTTTTTT
NA,TRBV19,TRBJ1-4,NA,CASSIAAVGEKLFF,TGTGCCAGTAGTATCGCGGCGGTAGGTGAAAAACTGTTTTTT
TRBD1,TRBV18,TRBJ2-5,NA,CASSLGDRVGQETQYF,TGTGCCAGCTCACTAGGGGACAGGGTCGGGCAAGAGACCCAGTACTTC
NA,TRBV5-1,TRBJ2-1,NA,CASSLEASGSSYNEQFF,TGCGCCAGCAGCTTGGAGGCCAGCGGAAGCTCCTACAATGAGCAGTTCTTC
NA,TRBV10-3,TRBJ1-2,NA,CAISESRRGDYGYTF,TGTGCCATCAGTGAGTCGCGCAGGGGAGACTATGGCTACACCTTC
NA,TRBV4-2,TRBJ2-3,NA,CASRKDGGASDTQYF,TGTGCCAGCAGGAAAGATGGGGGGGCGTCAGATACGCAGTATTTT
TRBD2,TRBV11-2,TRBJ2-1,NA,CASSSGLAGYNEQFF,TGTGCCAGCAGCTCGGGACTAGCGGGGTACAATGAGCAGTTCTTC
NA,TRBV29-1,TRBJ2-1,NA,CSVTFSYNEQFF,TGCAGCGTGACATTCTCCTACAATGAGCAGTTCTTC
TRBD2,TRBV30,TRBJ2-7,NA,CAWSVGLAGSSYEQYF,TGTGCCTGGAGTGTAGGGCTAGCGGGAAGCTCCTACGAGCAGTACTTC
TRBD2,TRBV14,TRBJ2-3,NA,CASTPWRREEDTQYF,TGTGCCAGCACCCCCTGGAGGCGGGAGGAAGATACGCAGTATTTT
TRBD1,TRBV7-8,TRBJ2-2,NA,CASSYLNRGLTGELFF,TGTGCCAGCAGCTACCTAAACAGGGGTTTGACCGGGGAGCTGTTTTTT
NA,TRBV19,TRBJ1-5,NA,CASSPGQGSQPQHF,TGTGCCAGTAGTCCGGGGCAGGGGAGCCAGCCCCAGCATTTT
TRBD2,TRBV4-3,TRBJ2-7,NA,CASSQVLAGESYEQYF,TGCGCCAGCAGCCAAGTCCTAGCGGGGGAGTCCTACGAGCAGTACTTC
NA,TRBV6-1,TRBJ2-1,NA,CASSSLRQTYNEQFF,TGTGCCAGCAGTAGCCTCCGACAGACCTACAATGAGCAGTTCTTC
NA,TRBV7-3,TRBJ2-4,few,CASSLGLFPSIQYF,TGTGCCAGCAGCTTAGGGCTATTCCCAAGCATTCAGTACTTC
TRBD1,TRBV18,TRBJ2-7,NA,CASSRPGQGEQQYF,TGTGCCAGCTCCCGGCCAGGACAGGGTGAGCAGCAGTACTTC
TRBD2,TRBV18,TRBJ2-7,NA,CASSQSGGPLSGEQYF,TGTGCCAGCTCACAGAGCGGGGGACCCCTCTCGGGGGAGCAGTACTTC
TRBD1,TRBV5-6,TRBJ2-4,NA,CASSPQGAFKNIQYF,TGTGCCAGCAGCCCACAGGGGGCTTTCAAAAACATTCAGTACTTC
NA,TRBV20-1,TRBJ2-3,NA,CRVRTGDTQYF,TGCAGGGTTAGAACGGGAGATACGCAGTATTTT
TRBD1,TRBV7-9,TRBJ2-2,NA,CASSQGGSGGELFF,TGTGCCAGCAGTCAAGGGGGCTCTGGCGGGGAGCTGTTTTTT
TRBD2,TRBV11-3,TRBJ2-1,NA,CASSDLAGISYNEQFF,TGTGCCAGCAGCGACCTAGCGGGGATTTCCTACAATGAGCAGTTCTTC
TRBD1,TRBV6-6,TRBJ1-2,NA,CASYSTGGMWGYTF,TGTGCCAGTTATAGTACAGGGGGCATGTGGGGCTACACCTTC
NA,TRBV5-6,TRBJ1-1,NA,CASSLVPNTEAFF,TGTGCCAGCAGCTTGGTCCCAAACACTGAAGCTTTCTTT
TRBD1,TRBV2,TRBJ2-2,NA,CASSAGQVMPGELFF,TGTGCCAGCAGCGCCGGACAGGTTATGCCCGGGGAGCTGTTTTTT
NA,TRBV10-1,TRBJ2-1,NA,CASSRDSGIRNEQFF,TGCGCCAGCAGCCGGGACTCAGGTATTAGGAATGAGCAGTTCTTC
TRBD1,TRBV30,TRBJ1-5,NA,CAWSSSGGSFGNQPQHF,TGTGCCTGGAGCAGCTCAGGGGGTAGTTTCGGCAATCAGCCCCAGCATTTT
TRBD1,TRBV9,TRBJ2-4,NA,CASSVGGTGGAQNIQYF,TGTGCCAGCAGCGTGGGGGGGACAGGGGGCGCCCAAAACATTCAGTACTTC
NA,TRBV25-1,TRBJ1-6,NA,CASSEFDNSPLHF,TGTGCCAGCAGTGAATTCGATAATTCACCCCTCCACTTT
TRBD1,TRBV6-1,TRBJ1-3,NA,CASSVGQVGNTIYF,TGTGCCAGCAGCGTGGGACAGGTTGGAAACACCATATATTTT
TRBD1,TRBV2,TRBJ2-5,NA,CASRSGTGAQETQYF,TGTGCCAGCAGGTCCGGGACAGGGGCACAAGAGACCCAGTACTTC
NA,TRBV5-1,TRBJ2-1,NA,CASSFDSGYRNEQFF,TGCGCCAGCAGCTTTGATAGCGGTTACCGGAATGAGCAGTTCTTC
TRBD1,TRBV16,TRBJ2-7,NA,CASSIQGKGEQYF,TGTGCCAGCAGCATACAGGGGAAGGGCGAGCAGTACTTC
NA,TRBV27,TRBJ2-3,NA,CASNAGPGRSTDTQYF,TGTGCCAGCAATGCGGGGCCCGGACGTAGCACAGATACGCAGTATTTT
NA,TRBV29-1,TRBJ2-7,NA,CSARTGITAYEQYF,TGCAGCGCACGGACCGGGATAACCGCCTACGAGCAGTACTTC
NA,TRBV29-1,TRBJ2-3,NA,CSERQGGFADTQYF,TGCAGCGAACGACAGGGAGGATTCGCAGATACGCAGTATTTT